In its sample, the clone carrying this T cell receptor (beta chain) was seen many times. The antigen remains unidentified. MiXCR, applied by TCRdb to the multiplex PCR reads, yields one record per CDR3 protein. There are 150,000 to 200,000 distinct CDR3 sequences in the sample; over 25% occur only once, and 4.3% lies in the top ten. The germline CDR1 and CDR2 sequences are SGHRS and YFSETQ. Trimming at V came to 0 bases and at J to 5 bases, leaving 0 bases not matched to a gene. This CDR3 has 15 residues. These data come from a study of breast tumors, draining lymph nodes, adjacent tissues. Broader study findings: Data only fit, rather than demonstrated, lymph node origin of most tumor T cells. Tumor repertoires ranked between lymph nodes and nontumor tissue in diversity, with V and J gene preferences. The data were judged consistent with most tumor T cells coming from lymph node and expanding in tumor.

Axillary draining lymph nodes of breast cancer patients supplied the node samples. Sequencing was carried out using axillary lymph node tissue. This chain uses TRBV5-1 with TRBJ2-2; 11 bases map to TRBD2. The TCR was taken from a female donor with breast cancer. Some clones in this sample may be carry-over from other donors' samples. In DNA, the CDR3 is TGCGCCAGCAGCTTGGTAGCGGGAGGGACCGGGGAGCTGTTTTTT. It codes for CASSLVAGGTGELFF. The full variable domain, with the rest looked up from reference TRBV5-1 and TRBJ2-2, is KAGVTQTPRYLIKTRGQQVTLSCSPISGHRSVSWYQQTPGQGLQFLFEYFSETQRNKGNFPGRFSGRQFSNSRSEMNVSTLELGDSALYLCASSLVAGGTGELFFGEGSRLTVL.